A single sample is the source of the 30 T cell receptor beta chains below, sequenced in a study of shared clonotypes between healthy human individuals. Sequencing used immunoSEQ multiplex PCR; TCRdb keeps in-frame clones, though not all of them. Of 2.3 million or so clones in the sample, approximately 93% are singletons; the top ten hold roughly 0.36%. Sequencing used naive CD4+ T cells from PBMCs. Documented subset: CD45RA+ positively selected. Receptor source: a man younger than 35 in good health. Some clones in this sample may be carry-over from other donors' samples.

The J gene is TRBJ1-2, the V gene TRBV7-9, with 7 bases matching TRBD1. Germline values: CDR1 SEHNR, CDR2 FQNEAQ (reference sequence). With 0 bases clipped from V and 8 bases from J, the junction kept 3 bases outside the gene matches. This CDR3 region has 13 residues. The CDR3 loop reads CASSLADRNGYTF. Here the CDR3 DNA reads TGTGCCAGCAGCTTAGCGGACAGGAACGGCTACACCTTC.

This clone was counted a single time. The V and J genes are TRBV19 and TRBJ1-2; no clear D. Germline-derived CDR1 and CDR2 are LNHDA and SQIVND (reference sequence). Trimming removed 7 bases at V and 3 bases at J, with 15 bases between. CDR3 length: 14 amino acids. CDR3 nucleotide sequence: TGTGCCAGTACCCCTACGTCCCTATACTATGGCTACACCTTC. Translation: CASTPTSLYYGYTF.

The CDR3 reads CASSQPGLEGEQFF. In DNA, the CDR3 is TGTGCCAGCAGTCAGCCGGGACTAGAGGGTGAGCAGTTCTTC. The chain joins TRBV27 to TRBJ2-1, with TRBD2 matching 8 bases. Germline V gene lookup returns CDR1 MNHEY and CDR2 SMNVEV (reference sequence). The CDR3 totals 14 residues. The ends lost 5 bases at V and 9 bases at J; junction bases unmatched: 9.

The V and J genes are TRBV5-1 and TRBJ2-1, with 8 bases fitting TRBD2. The CDR3 has 15 amino acids. V dropped 4 bases and J dropped 9; count of bases not matched to a gene: 12. The germline gives CDR1 SGHRS, CDR2 YFSETQ. CDR3 bases: TGCGCCAGCAGCCCAGGACTAGCCCAAGGGGGTGAGCAGTTCTTC. The encoded protein is CASSPGLAQGGEQFF. Filled out from reference TRBV5-1 and TRBJ2-1, the complete variable domain reads KAGVTQTPRYLIKTRGQQVTLSCSPISGHRSVSWYQQTPGQGLQFLFEYFSETQRNKGNFPGRFSGRQFSNSRSEMNVSTLELGDSALYLCASSPGLAQGGEQFFGPGTRLTVL.

The chain couples TRBV14 to TRBJ1-4; D is uncertain. Trimming removed 1 base from V and 4 bases from J, with 10 bases in between. The CDR3 length is 15 residues. The germline V gene encodes CDR1 SGHDN and CDR2 FVKESK. CDR3: CASSQVLSDNEKLFF. For the CDR3, the DNA is TGTGCCAGCAGCCAAGTTCTCAGCGATAATGAAAAACTGTTTTTT.

The V call is TRBV30, the J call TRBJ2-7; tentative D call: TRBD2 (7 bases). Germline values: CDR1 GTSNPN, CDR2 SVGIG (reference sequence). This CDR3 comprises 15 residues. Trimming cost V 2 bases and J 0 bases, with 14 bases left between them. CDR3 sequence: CAWSKGGLSSYEQYF. The CDR3 DNA reads as TGTGCCTGGAGTAAGGGGGGGCTTTCCTCCTACGAGCAGTACTTC.

With regard to this clone: This specimen includes other DNA sequences encoding the same CDR3. The chain combines TRBV20-1 with TRBJ2-5, with no clear D. Germline V lookup: CDR1 DFQATT, CDR2 SNEGSKA (reference sequence). V was trimmed by 0 bases and J by 5 bases, leaving 4 bases between them. The length of the CDR3 is 11 residues. Here the CDR3 reads CSAREQETQYF. Here the CDR3 DNA reads TGCAGTGCTAGAGAACAGGAGACCCAGTACTTC.

This clone was detected only once. This rearrangement joins TRBV27 to TRBJ2-7, with D perhaps matching TRBD1 (6 bases). V lost 5 bases and J lost 4, with 18 bases in between. Looked up from germline, CDR1 is MNHEY and CDR2 is SMNVEV (reference sequence). This CDR3 contains 15 residues. CDR3 sequence reads: CASSATGFSLYEQYF. DNA of the CDR3: TGTGCCAGCAGTGCTACAGGGTTTTCCTTGTACGAGCAGTACTTC.

The chain uses TRBV5-1 and TRBJ2-7, with 7 bases lining up with TRBD1. Unmatched junction bases numbered 9, after V lost 3 bases and J lost 0 bases. The germline V gene encodes CDR1 SGHRS and CDR2 YFSETQ. This CDR3 region has 16 residues. The CDR3 protein is CASSSGLGQSSYEQYF. CDR3 DNA sequence: TGCGCCAGCAGCTCGGGGTTGGGACAGAGCTCCTACGAGCAGTACTTC.

The rearrangement links TRBV18 to TRBJ2-1, with 7 positions matching TRBD2. The V gene end was trimmed by 4 bases and the J gene end by 3 bases; junction bases not matched to a gene: 9. Germline values: CDR1 KGHSH, CDR2 LQKENI. The CDR3 extends over 16 amino acids. The CDR3 sequence: CASSRLTSVVYNEQFF. CDR3 DNA sequence: TGTGCCAGCTCACGATTAACTAGCGTCGTCTACAATGAGCAGTTCTTC.

The chain is built from TRBV10-1 and TRBJ2-7; 9 nucleotides align to TRBD1. J lost 0 bases, V lost 8 bases, and 5 bases had no gene match. This CDR3 has 14 amino acids. Germline V gives CDR1 WNHNN, CDR2 SYGVQD (reference sequence). CDR3 residues: CASSDRGDSYEQYF. In DNA form, the CDR3 reads TGCGCCAGCTCGGACAGGGGAGACTCCTACGAGCAGTACTTC.

The V and J genes are TRBV7-9 and TRBJ2-7; D gene ambiguous. The V gene's germline CDR1 is SEHNR and CDR2 FQNEAQ (reference sequence). The CDR3 length is 12 residues. V dropped 5 bases and J dropped 5 bases, with 10 bases sitting between them. Here the CDR3 DNA reads TGTGCCAGCAGCCCCCTTCGGAACGAGCAGTACTTC. Its protein is CASSPLRNEQYF.

The chain uses TRBV27 and TRBJ2-1; D not certain. The CDR3 has 15 residues. The ends were cut back, 6 bases at V and 4 bases at J, with 16 bases in the middle. Per germline, CDR1 MNHEY and CDR2 SMNVEV (reference sequence). The chain's CDR3 is CASSPSKDTYNEQFF. The CDR3 DNA reads as TGTGCCAGCAGCCCCAGTAAAGATACGTACAATGAGCAGTTCTTC.

The count of this clone is one. This chain connects TRBV5-4 to TRBJ2-1; weak D call: TRBD1 (5 bases). Between the trimmed V and J ends, which lost 0 bases and 10 bases, there was a span of 11 bases. CDR3 length: 13 residues. CDR1 and CDR2 (germline): SGHNT, YYREEE (reference sequence). CDR3 amino acids: CASSLGGYREQFF. DNA for the CDR3: TGTGCCAGCAGCTTGGGGGGTTACAGGGAGCAGTTCTTC.

V usage is TRBV28 and J usage is TRBJ2-7; maybe TRBD1 (6 bases). Germline CDR1 is MDHEN and CDR2 is SYDVKM. This CDR3 is built from 15 residues. Trimming cost V 1 base and J 2 bases, with 12 bases left between them. Written as DNA, the CDR3 is TGTGCCAGCAGTTTATCAGGGGTACCCCCCTACGAGCAGTACTTC. The encoded protein is CASSLSGVPPYEQYF.

The chain links TRBV28 to TRBJ2-7; the match to TRBD1 covers 7 bases. Per the germline V gene, CDR1 is MDHEN and CDR2 is SYDVKM. The V segment lost 5 bases and the J segment 2 bases; nucleotides outside the gene matches: 9. The CDR3 has 15 residues. DNA of the CDR3: TGTGCCAGCAGTGAGCCCGGGACAGCGACCTACGAGCAGTACTTC. The encoded protein is CASSEPGTATYEQYF.

The rearrangement links TRBV19 to TRBJ2-6; either TRBD1 or TRBD2 may fit D (5 bases each). The CDR3 has 18 amino acids. Germline values: CDR1 LNHDA, CDR2 SQIVND (reference sequence). V was cut by 7 bases and J by 1 base, with 20 bases left in between. The CDR3 spells CASTSREGRASGANVLTF. CDR3 DNA: TGTGCCAGTACCTCAAGAGAGGGCAGGGCTTCTGGGGCCAACGTCCTGACTTTC.

The V gene is TRBV7-9, the J gene TRBJ2-4; D could derive from TRBD1 or TRBD2 (5 bases each). Germline V gene lookup returns CDR1 SEHNR and CDR2 FQNEAQ (reference sequence). Between the trimmed V and J ends, which lost 1 base and 0 bases, there was a span of 13 bases. This CDR3 comprises 17 residues. CDR3 sequence (DNA): TGTGCCAGCAGCTTAGGGCAGGGTGGAGGAGCCAAAAACATTCAGTACTTC. Its protein product is CASSLGQGGGAKNIQYF.

This clone was recorded once. The V gene is TRBV5-4, the J gene TRBJ1-3; D possibly corresponds to TRBD1 (6 bases). V lost 2 bases to trimming and J lost 4 bases, with 13 bases between them. Germline CDR1 is SGHNT and CDR2 is YYREEE (reference sequence). The CDR3 sequence is 15 residues long. The CDR3 region is CASSLGGQKGNTIYF. Written as DNA, the CDR3 is TGTGCCAGCAGCTTAGGAGGACAGAAGGGAAACACCATATATTTT.

As concerns this clone: The same CDR3 is also encoded by other DNA sequences in this sample. This chain joins TRBV5-1 and TRBJ1-4, with 12 positions matching TRBD1. The V and J ends lost 4 bases and 7 bases, in that order; junction bases with no gene match: 2. The CDR3 loop spans 14 amino acids. Per the germline V gene, CDR1 is SGHRS and CDR2 is YFSETQ. The CDR3 DNA is TGCGCCAGCAGCCTGGGACAGGGGGCTGAAAAACTGTTTTTT. Its protein is CASSLGQGAEKLFF. The complete variable domain, with remaining parts taken from reference TRBV5-1 and TRBJ1-4, reads KAGVTQTPRYLIKTRGQQVTLSCSPISGHRSVSWYQQTPGQGLQFLFEYFSETQRNKGNFPGRFSGRQFSNSRSEMNVSTLELGDSALYLCASSLGQGAEKLFFGSGTQLSVL.

This chain links TRBV11-1 with TRBJ2-1; 8 bases fit TRBD2. Germline CDR1 SGHAT, CDR2 FQDESV (reference sequence). This CDR3 has 15 residues. Losses at the gene ends were 1 base for V and 5 bases for J; bases not matched to a gene: 4. The CDR3 DNA sequence: TGTGCCAGCAGCTTAGGCCTTAGCGGGAACAATGAGCAGTTCTTC. Translating gives CASSLGLSGNNEQFF.

The rearrangement joins TRBV29-1 to TRBJ1-2, with 10 bases identical to TRBD1. Germline V lookup: CDR1 SQVTM, CDR2 ANQGSEA. With 1 base clipped from V and 7 bases from J, the junction kept 6 bases outside the gene matches. There are 14 residues in the CDR3. CDR3 sequence: CSVEASRTGGGYTF. Here the CDR3 DNA reads TGCAGCGTTGAAGCATCCCGGACAGGGGGTGGCTACACCTTC.

In the case of this clone: The sample has other DNA sequences that encode this CDR3 too. This chain links TRBV18 with TRBJ1-2; 9 bases map to TRBD1. With V trimmed by 6 bases and J by 8 bases, 7 bases remained unmatched. The germline V gene has CDR1 KGHSH and CDR2 LQKENI. The length of the CDR3 is 13 residues. CDR3 coding DNA: TGTGCCAGCTCTCCTTGGACAGGGGAGGGCTACACCTTC. This gives the protein CASSPWTGEGYTF.

The V gene is TRBV6-5, the J gene TRBJ1-2; D call uncertain. The CDR3 extends over 16 amino acids. The germline CDR1 and CDR2 sequences are MNHEY and SVGAGI. V lost 0 bases and J 4 bases, leaving 15 bases between the germline ends. The CDR3 loop reads CASSYSGAQRVYGYTF. The CDR3 region has the DNA TGTGCCAGCAGTTACTCTGGAGCCCAAAGGGTCTATGGCTACACCTTC.

Remarks on this clone: The sample holds other DNA sequences that translate to the same CDR3. J is TRBJ1-2 and V is TRBV7-2; TRBD1 agrees at 7 bases. The CDR3 has 13 amino acids. Germline CDR1 SGHTA, CDR2 FQGNSA. V lost 5 bases to trimming and J lost 2 bases; unmatched junction nucleotides: 2. This CDR3 is CASSPGQNYGYTF. The DNA for the CDR3 is TGTGCCAGCAGCCCGGGACAGAACTATGGCTACACCTTC.

V is TRBV5-5 and J is TRBJ1-3; TRBD1 agrees at 10 bases. CDR1 and CDR2 (germline): SGHKS, YYEKEE (reference sequence). The CDR3 is made up of 17 amino acids. Trimming removed 6 bases from V and 0 bases from J; junction bases left unmatched: 9. CDR3: CASIRTGGESSGNTIYF. CDR3 nucleotide sequence: TGTGCCAGCATCAGGACAGGGGGTGAGAGCTCTGGAAACACCATATATTTT.

The chain is built from TRBV7-3 and TRBJ1-5; the D gene is possibly TRBD1 (5 bases). CDR3 length: 18 amino acids. The V gene lost 5 bases and the J gene lost 2 bases, with 22 bases spanning the gap. Germline values: CDR1 SGHTA, CDR2 FQGTGA. The CDR3 DNA follows: TGTGCCAGCAGCCGGGACGGGCTTCTCCGACGGGGCAATCAGCCCCAGCATTTT. It encodes CASSRDGLLRRGNQPQHF.

The table lists this clone with a count of one. The chain employs TRBV7-3 and TRBJ2-1; D tentatively fits TRBD1 or TRBD2 (5 bases each). CDR1 is SGHTA and CDR2 is FQGTGA in the germline V gene. This CDR3 is 15 amino acids long. V dropped 4 bases and J dropped 5 bases, with 15 bases sitting between them. CDR3 in DNA: TGTGCCAGCAGCTCCCCCCGGGACCAACACAATGAGCAGTTCTTC. It encodes CASSSPRDQHNEQFF.

This sequence joins TRBV6-6 and TRBJ1-2, with unresolved D. The CDR3 covers 15 residues. V gave up 4 bases and J gave up 0 bases, with 12 bases separating them. From germline, CDR1 is MNHNY and CDR2 SVGAGI (reference sequence). Here the CDR3 reads CASSSSPVSNYGYTF. The CDR3, as DNA: TGTGCCAGCAGTTCCTCACCGGTCTCTAACTATGGCTACACCTTC.

As regards this clone: The sample carries other DNA sequences with the same CDR3. This sequence joins TRBV5-1 and TRBJ2-5; D possibly corresponds to TRBD1 (5 bases). The CDR3 runs to 15 residues. Germline CDR1 and CDR2: SGHRS and YFSETQ. V shed 2 bases and J shed 2 bases, with 13 bases lying between them. CDR3 residues: CASSFGTGLQETQYF. The CDR3 bases are TGCGCCAGCAGCTTTGGCACAGGCCTACAAGAGACCCAGTACTTC.